The 18 T cell receptor beta chains presented below share a single source sample, sequenced in a study of T cell repertoires in cytomegalovirus infection (dated by TCRdb to the late 2010s). The intended sense of this specimen's treatment or condition label: in vitro stimulation with specific CMV peptide epitopes to enrich CMV-specific T cells. The sample was run on an Illumina HiSeq 1500. TCRdb cleaned the public reads at Q25 with fastp, built clones with MiXCR and kept in-frame beta chains. One record per CDR3 amino acid sequence lists the most common genes and DNA. Present in this sample are under 450,000 distinct CDR3 sequences, approximately 35% of which were seen just once. The ten biggest clones cover roughly 12% of the sample. These TCRs are of unknown antigen specificity. The sequencing here drew on cultured PBMCs, taken from culture after CMV antigen stimulation. The receptors originated from a human donor in good health (CMV status not recorded). Some clones in this sample may be carry-over from other donors' samples.

The gene calls are TRBV11-2 and TRBJ1-2; D unclear. This CDR3 contains 14 residues. Trimming shortened V by 1 base and J by 3 bases, and 9 bases separated the two germline ends. Germline assignment: CDR1 SGHAT and CDR2 FQNNGV. The CDR3 loop reads CASSLGRQDYGYTF. Here the CDR3 DNA reads TGTGCCAGCAGCTTAGGACGTCAGGACTATGGCTACACCTTC. Full variable domain (outside the CDR3, taken from reference TRBV11-2 and TRBJ1-2): EAGVAQSPRYKIIEKRQSVAFWCNPISGHATLYWYQQILGQGPKLLIQFQNNGVVDDSQLPKDRFSAERLKGVDSTLKIQPAKLEDSAVYLCASSLGRQDYGYTFGSGTRLTVV.

This clonotype was observed a few times. The rearrangement joins TRBV4-3 to TRBJ2-7; D is possibly TRBD2 (6 bases). The CDR3 loop spans 17 amino acids. The germline V gene has CDR1 LGHNA and CDR2 YSLEER. Deletions cut 4 bases from V and 6 bases from J, with 25 bases between. The CDR3 DNA sequence: TGCGCCAGCAGCCCGGGAGCGCACCCCTCTCCCGGGGGCGAGCAGTACTTC. Its protein product is CASSPGAHPSPGGEQYF.

The chain carries TRBV7-9 and TRBJ2-7, with 8 bases identical to TRBD1. The CDR3 contains 13 residues. In germline, CDR1 is SEHNR, CDR2 FQNEAQ (reference sequence). V dropped 5 bases and J dropped 6; count of bases not matched to a gene: 6. The CDR3 reads CASSVGQGVEQYF. The CDR3 DNA is TGTGCCAGCAGCGTAGGACAGGGAGTCGAGCAGTACTTC.

This clonotype turned up a few times. The chain combines TRBV6-6 with TRBJ1-1; a weak D match, TRBD1 (5 bases). This CDR3 is 15 amino acids long. With 1 base removed from V and 1 base from J, the gap between germline ends came to 10 bases. In germline, CDR1 is MNHNY, CDR2 SVGAGI (reference sequence). The CDR3 loop is CASSYWGRENTEAFF. CDR3 bases: TGTGCCAGCAGTTACTGGGGCAGGGAGAACACTGAAGCTTTCTTT.

There are a few counts of this clonotype. The chain employs TRBV7-8 and TRBJ1-2; no definite D call. This CDR3 has 13 residues. Per the germline V gene, CDR1 is SGHVS and CDR2 is FQNEAQ. Trimming removed 3 bases from V and 1 base from J, with 6 bases in between. This CDR3 reads CASSFSDNYGYTF. The CDR3 DNA sequence: TGTGCCAGCAGCTTTTCAGATAACTATGGCTACACCTTC.

This chain links TRBV5-1 with TRBJ2-2; unclear D gene. CDR1 is SGHRS, CDR2 YFSETQ, per germline. This CDR3 is 15 amino acids long. V was clipped by 2 bases and J by 3 bases, with 11 bases between them. The CDR3 region is CASSLYVGDTGELFF. The CDR3 nucleotides read TGCGCCAGCAGCTTATATGTGGGTGACACCGGGGAGCTGTTTTTT.

This clonotype has just a few counts. This sequence joins TRBV15 and TRBJ1-5; D gene ambiguous. CDR3 length: 17 amino acids. Germline CDR1 is LNHNV and CDR2 is YYDKDF (reference sequence). The germline V and J ends were trimmed by 2 bases and 0 bases, with 14 bases remaining between them. The CDR3 nucleotides read TGTGCCACCAGCAGACTCGTCCAGACAAGTAGCAATCAGCCCCAGCATTTT. Protein sequence: CATSRLVQTSSNQPQHF.

This chain links TRBV20-1 with TRBJ2-3; 8 nucleotides match TRBD1. The germline V gene has CDR1 DFQATT and CDR2 SNEGSKA (reference sequence). With 3 bases clipped from V and 5 bases from J, the junction kept 10 bases outside the gene matches. This CDR3 is built from 15 residues. This chain's CDR3 is CSASTGTGTGDTQYF. The CDR3 region has the DNA TGCAGTGCTAGTACCGGGACAGGAACGGGAGATACGCAGTATTTT.

The rearrangement uses TRBV6-4 and TRBJ2-1, with 14 bases matching TRBD2. The CDR3 contains 15 residues. Germline V gene data show CDR1 as MRHNA and CDR2 as SNTAGT. Trimming cost V 10 bases and J 8 bases; bases outside gene matches: 10. For the CDR3, the DNA is TGTGCCAAGGGAAGGACTAGCGGGAGGATTGATGAGCAGTTCTTC. Amino acid sequence: CAKGRTSGRIDEQFF.

This clonotype has a handful of counts. J is TRBJ2-5 and V is TRBV7-2; no definite D call. The V end was cut by 4 bases, the J end by 5 bases, with 14 bases between. Germline CDR1 and CDR2: SGHTA and FQGNSA. This CDR3 has 14 residues. The CDR3 DNA reads TGTGCCAGCAGCTCCGACGGGTTCGGGGAGACCCAGTACTTC. Protein sequence: CASSSDGFGETQYF.

This clonotype has a count of ten or more. The V and J genes are TRBV7-2 and TRBJ1-5; a weak D match, TRBD1 (6 bases). CDR3 length: 14 residues. Between the trimmed V and J ends, which lost 5 bases and 9 bases, there was a span of 17 bases. Germline CDR1 SGHTA, CDR2 FQGNSA. The CDR3 loop reads CASSPLGQPGPQHF. CDR3 coding DNA: TGTGCCAGCAGCCCCCTTGGACAGCCGGGGCCCCAGCATTTT.

This clonotype was recorded a few times. The chain links TRBV7-8 to TRBJ2-5; 9 nucleotides align to TRBD2. With V trimmed by 7 bases and J by 5 bases, 14 bases remained unmatched. Per germline, CDR1 SGHVS and CDR2 FQNEAQ. This CDR3 is 16 amino acids long. CDR3: CASTPTVLAGRETQYF. CDR3 nucleotide sequence: TGTGCCAGCACCCCCACGGTTCTAGCGGGACGGGAGACCCAGTACTTC.

This clonotype was counted only a few times. This rearrangement joins TRBV2 to TRBJ2-7; D is perhaps TRBD1 (6 bases). This CDR3 has 17 amino acids. Trimming stripped 5 bases from V and 5 bases from J, with 25 bases between. Per the germline V gene, CDR1 is SNHLY and CDR2 is FYNNEI. The CDR3 coding sequence is TGTGCCAGCAGTCGGGACACCCAGGGGCTTTTGGCGGACGAGCAGTACTTC. Protein: CASSRDTQGLLADEQYF.

This clonotype was seen a single time. V is TRBV5-4 and J is TRBJ1-2; 12 bases map to TRBD1. The CDR3 covers 15 residues. CDR1 and CDR2 from the germline V gene are SGHNT and YYREEE (reference sequence). J lost 8 bases, V lost 3 bases, and 8 bases had no gene match. The CDR3 DNA is TGTGCCAGCAGCTCCGGGACAGGGGGCTTTTACGGCTACACCTTC. It specifies CASSSGTGGFYGYTF. Filled out from reference TRBV5-4 and TRBJ1-2, the complete variable domain reads ETGVTQSPTHLIKTRGQQVTLRCSSQSGHNTVSWYQQALGQGPQFIFQYYREEENGRGNFPPRFSGLQFPNYSSELNVNALELDDSALYLCASSSGTGGFYGYTFGSGTRLTVV.

The CDR3 loop reads CASSPAPGSNEQFF. In nucleotides, the CDR3 is TGTGCCAGCAGCCCCGCCCCGGGGTCCAATGAGCAGTTCTTC. J is TRBJ2-1 and V is TRBV5-6; possibly TRBD2 for D (5 bases). This CDR3 contains 14 residues. Trimming stripped 4 bases from V and 6 bases from J, with 14 bases between. Germline loops: CDR1 SGHDT, CDR2 YYEEEE.

The sample holds a few counts of this clonotype. This rearrangement joins TRBV4-3 to TRBJ2-3; unclear D gene. Trimming removed 3 bases from V and 3 bases from J, with 10 bases in between. Germline lookup yields CDR1 LGHNA and CDR2 YSLEER. The CDR3 has 14 residues. The CDR3: CASSHSGSTDTQYF. CDR3 nucleotide sequence: TGCGCCAGCAGCCATTCAGGCAGTACAGATACGCAGTATTTT.

The chain combines TRBV5-1 with TRBJ2-1; unclear D gene. The CDR3 has 16 amino acids. Germline CDR1 is SGHRS and CDR2 is YFSETQ. V lost 2 bases and J lost 8, with 20 bases in between. The CDR3 is CASSLGSSMELDEQFF. DNA of the CDR3: TGCGCCAGCAGCTTAGGCTCCTCAATGGAACTGGATGAGCAGTTCTTC.

This clonotype was recorded a few times. The chain links TRBV12-3 or TRBV12-4 to TRBJ1-5; D perhaps matches TRBD1 (6 bases). The CDR3 loop spans 16 amino acids. Trimming pared 6 bases from V and 5 bases from J, leaving 20 bases between. CDR3: CASSITRGGGHQPQHF. The CDR3 DNA sequence: TGTGCCAGCAGCATAACGAGGGGGGGGGGCCATCAGCCCCAGCATTTT.